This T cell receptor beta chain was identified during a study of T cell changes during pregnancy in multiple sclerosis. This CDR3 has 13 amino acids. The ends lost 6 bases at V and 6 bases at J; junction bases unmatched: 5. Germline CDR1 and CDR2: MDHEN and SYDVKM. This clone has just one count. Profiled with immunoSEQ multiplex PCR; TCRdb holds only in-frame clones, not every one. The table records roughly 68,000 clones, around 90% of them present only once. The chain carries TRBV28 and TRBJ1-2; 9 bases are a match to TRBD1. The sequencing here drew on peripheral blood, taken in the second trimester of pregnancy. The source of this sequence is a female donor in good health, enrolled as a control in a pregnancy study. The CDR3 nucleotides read TGTGCCAGCAGATCCCGGGACAGGGATGGCTACACCTTC. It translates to CASRSRDRDGYTF.